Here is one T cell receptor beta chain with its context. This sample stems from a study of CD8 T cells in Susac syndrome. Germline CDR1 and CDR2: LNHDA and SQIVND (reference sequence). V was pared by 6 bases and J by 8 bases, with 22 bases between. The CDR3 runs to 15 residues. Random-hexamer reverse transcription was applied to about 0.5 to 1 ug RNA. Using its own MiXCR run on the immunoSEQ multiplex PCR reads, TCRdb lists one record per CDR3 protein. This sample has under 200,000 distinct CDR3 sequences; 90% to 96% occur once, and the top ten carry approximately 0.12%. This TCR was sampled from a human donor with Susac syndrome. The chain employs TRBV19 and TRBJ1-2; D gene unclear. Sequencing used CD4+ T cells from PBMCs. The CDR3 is CASRTAAGRSLGYTF. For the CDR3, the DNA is TGTGCCAGTAGGACCGCGGCCGGACGGTCTCTCGGCTACACCTTC.